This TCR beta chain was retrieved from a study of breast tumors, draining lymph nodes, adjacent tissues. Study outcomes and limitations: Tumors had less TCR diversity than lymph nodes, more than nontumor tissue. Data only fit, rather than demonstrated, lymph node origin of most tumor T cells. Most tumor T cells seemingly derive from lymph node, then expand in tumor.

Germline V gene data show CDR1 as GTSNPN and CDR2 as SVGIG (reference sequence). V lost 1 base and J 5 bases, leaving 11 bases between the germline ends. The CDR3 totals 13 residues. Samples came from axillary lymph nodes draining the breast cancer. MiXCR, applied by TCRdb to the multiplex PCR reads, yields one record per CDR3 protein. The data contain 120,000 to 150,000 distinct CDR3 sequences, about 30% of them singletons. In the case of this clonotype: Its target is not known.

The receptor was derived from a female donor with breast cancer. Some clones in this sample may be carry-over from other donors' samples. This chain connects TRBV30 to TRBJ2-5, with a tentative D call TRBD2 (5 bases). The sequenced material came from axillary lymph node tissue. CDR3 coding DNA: TGTGCCTGGAGTGGACCGGGGTGGGAGACCCAGTACTTC. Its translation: CAWSGPGWETQYF.